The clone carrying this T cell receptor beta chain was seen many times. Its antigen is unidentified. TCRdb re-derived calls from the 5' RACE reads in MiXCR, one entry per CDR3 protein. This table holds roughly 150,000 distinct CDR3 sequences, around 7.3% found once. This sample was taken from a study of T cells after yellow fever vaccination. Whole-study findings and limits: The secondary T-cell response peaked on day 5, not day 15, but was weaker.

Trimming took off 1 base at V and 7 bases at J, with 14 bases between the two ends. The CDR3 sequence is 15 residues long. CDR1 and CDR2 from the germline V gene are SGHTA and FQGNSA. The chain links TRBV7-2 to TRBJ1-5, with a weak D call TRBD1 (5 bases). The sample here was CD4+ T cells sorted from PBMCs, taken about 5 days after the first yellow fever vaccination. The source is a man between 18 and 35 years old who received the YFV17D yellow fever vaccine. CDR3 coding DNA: TGTGCCAGCAGCTTAGGGTCAGGGTTAGGGCAGCCCCAGCATTTT. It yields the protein CASSLGSGLGQPQHF.